The text below deals with one TCR beta chain. Its matching antigen is unknown. Combining a sample-barcoded 5' primer with a J-beta primer mix, a second PCR ran for roughly 6 to 11 cycles. TCRdb re-called the 5' RACE reads through MiXCR, storing one row per CDR3 protein. The repertoire holds fewer than 900,000 distinct CDR3 sequences, 35% to 45% seen once, with roughly 19% in the top ten. Peripheral blood from each donor was collected in a volume of approximately 9.5 milliliters. The sample comes from a study of blood T cells in healthy people across ages. CDR3 length: 13 residues. V lost 1 base and J lost 5, with 7 bases in between. The germline gives CDR1 LGHNA, CDR2 YSLEER. Study results and caveats: Diversity estimates from one million T cells were considered underestimates. Changes seen in expanded clonotypes were possibly confounded by donor CMV status left unknown.

V gene TRBV4-3 combines with J gene TRBJ2-3; no clear D gene. This clonotype was obtained from a woman aged 60-70 years in good health. Source material: blood. This chain's CDR3 is CASSQGPLDTQYF. CDR3 DNA: TGCGCCAGCAGCCAAGGTCCTTTAGATACGCAGTATTTT.